The 32 T cell receptor beta chains reported below all come from one sample, sequenced in a study of Tregs in tolerant kidney transplant recipients. Mixed chimerism was transient after nonmyeloablative marrow transplants from related graft donors. TCRdb keeps only in-frame clones here, not all; method: immunoSEQ multiplex PCR. Recorded for this sample: tens of thousands of clones. The sequenced sample was CD4+ T cells from blood (PBMCs), obtained 24 months after the transplant. The receptors originated from a human patient who received a combined kidney and bone marrow transplant. Some T cells may be the graft donor's.

Turning to this clone: The CDR3 end falls 3 residues outside the read, so it is completed with the germline J gene. The chain employs TRBV20-1 and TRBJ1-4, with TRBD1 matching over 11 bases. This CDR3 is 15 amino acids long. V shed 0 bases, J shed 6 bases, and the junction held 3 bases outside the gene matches. Germline CDR1 and CDR2: DFQATT and SNEGSKA (reference sequence). The DNA read from the CDR3 is TGCAGTGCTAGAGATGGGGGACAGGGGGATGAAAAA. Encoded protein: CSARDGGQGDEK. The full CDR3 is CSARDGGQGDEKLFF.

Concerning this clone itself: The CDR3 end lies 3 residues beyond the end of the read and is filled in from the germline J gene. The chain carries TRBV19 and TRBJ1-4; 7 nucleotides agree with TRBD1. This CDR3 has 15 residues. V gave up 6 bases and J gave up 4 bases; unmatched junction bases: 8. Germline V gene lookup returns CDR1 LNHDA and CDR2 SQIVND (reference sequence). CDR3 DNA, as far as it was read: TGTGCCAGTAGAAACGACAGGGACTTTAATGAAAAA. Its protein is CASRNDRDFNEK. The entire CDR3 reads CASRNDRDFNEKLFF.

By frequency, this clone registers medium-sized. The CDR3 end falls 3 residues outside the read, so it is completed with the germline J gene. This chain links TRBV29-1 with TRBJ2-1; D might be TRBD1 (6 bases). Per the germline V gene, CDR1 is SQVTM and CDR2 is ANQGSEA. CDR3 length: 12 residues. V was trimmed by 3 bases and J by 6 bases, leaving 9 bases between them. CDR3: CSVDRGSNEQFF. The CDR3 bases that were read are TGCAGCGTTGACAGGGGTTCCAATGAG.

The CDR3 spells CASSLFGLAGEADTQYF. CDR3 DNA, as far as it was read: TGTGCCAGCAGCCTCTTCGGACTAGCGGGAGAGGCAGATACG. The rearrangement uses TRBV28 and TRBJ2-3; 13 bases line up with TRBD2. The read is 3 residues too short to cover the CDR3 end, so that end is filled in from the germline J gene. This CDR3 has 17 residues. V shed 6 bases and J 4 bases; nucleotides not matched to a gene: 10. The germline gives CDR1 MDHEN, CDR2 SYDVKM.

Regarding this clone: Coverage ceases 3 residues before the CDR3 finishes, and the germline J gene fills in the end. The J gene is TRBJ2-5, the V gene TRBV29-1, with 7 bases matching TRBD1. Germline CDR1 reads SQVTM; CDR2 reads ANQGSEA. The CDR3 is 14 residues long. The J segment lost 5 bases and the V segment lost 4 bases, leaving 10 bases of the junction unmatched. CDR3 amino acids: CSVGTAGGMETQYF. The CDR3 DNA, read in part, is TGCAGCGTTGGAACGGCAGGGGGTATGGAGACC.

Details on this clone: The observed sequence ends 3 residues before the CDR3 terminus, with the missing tail filled in from the germline J gene. This rearrangement joins TRBV6-2 or TRBV6-3 to TRBJ1-5; no clear D. The CDR3 covers 12 residues. Trimming shortened V by 5 bases and J by 6 bases, and 8 bases separated the two germline ends. From germline, CDR1 is MNHEY and CDR2 SVGEGT. The CDR3 region is CASSRPVQPQHF. Partial CDR3 DNA: TGTGCCAGCAGTCGTCCCGTTCAGCCC.

Regarding this clone: The read finishes 3 residues shy of the CDR3 end, and the germline J gene is used to complete it. V gene TRBV5-1 combines with J gene TRBJ1-2, with a tentative D call TRBD1 (5 bases). V was clipped by 3 bases and J by 4 bases, with 10 bases between them. The CDR3 totals 13 residues. Germline CDR1 is SGHRS and CDR2 is YFSETQ. The CDR3 is CASSYDSRYGYTF. The part of the CDR3 DNA that was read is TGCGCCAGCAGCTACGACAGCCGCTATGGC. Looking up the rest from reference TRBV5-1 and TRBJ1-2 gives the full variable domain: KAGVTQTPRYLIKTRGQQVTLSCSPISGHRSVSWYQQTPGQGLQFLFEYFSETQRNKGNFPGRFSGRQFSNSRSEMNVSTLELGDSALYLCASSYDSRYGYTFGSGTRLTVV.

On this clone itself: Read sequence stops 3 residues before the CDR3 end, and the germline J gene provides the missing end. The chain couples TRBV6-4 to TRBJ2-3; D is perhaps TRBD2 (6 bases). V lost 3 bases to trimming and J lost 8 bases, with 12 bases between them. Germline loops: CDR1 MRHNA, CDR2 SNTAGT. The CDR3 loop spans 13 amino acids. The CDR3 sequence is CASSEIRDSTQYF. CDR3 bases read: TGTGCCAGCAGTGAAATCCGGGACTCTACG.

Concerning this clone: The CDR3 end is not reached by the read, which stops 3 residues before it; the germline J gene fills it in. The chain combines TRBV19 with TRBJ1-5; TRBD1 agrees at 8 bases. This CDR3 has 14 amino acids. Germline trimming cut 4 bases from V and 4 bases from J; bases unmatched to any gene: 3. Germline CDR1 and CDR2: LNHDA and SQIVND (reference sequence). The part of the CDR3 DNA that was read is TGTGCCAGTAGTACTCAGGGGGCTAATCAGCCC. Protein product: CASSTQGANQP. The complete CDR3 sequence is CASSTQGANQPQHF.

For this clone: The read terminates 3 residues ahead of where the CDR3 ends, so the germline J gene completes it. The chain carries TRBV19 and TRBJ2-5; D ambiguous. Trimming stripped 8 bases from V and 1 base from J, with 8 bases between. Germline lookup yields CDR1 LNHDA and CDR2 SQIVND (reference sequence). The length of the CDR3 is 12 residues. The sequenced part of the CDR3 DNA is TGTGCCAGTGGTCGCAGCCAAGAGACC. This translates into CASGRSQET. The complete CDR3 protein is CASGRSQETQYF.

With regard to this clone: The read terminates 3 residues ahead of where the CDR3 ends, so the germline J gene completes it. The chain joins TRBV6-2 or TRBV6-3 to TRBJ1-1, with 10 bases matching TRBD1. This CDR3 is 16 amino acids long. V dropped 6 bases and J dropped 1; count of bases not matched to a gene: 8. Germline V lookup: CDR1 MNHEY, CDR2 SVGEGT. CDR3: CASRSPGTGANTEAFF. The sequenced part of the CDR3 DNA is TGTGCCAGCAGAAGTCCCGGGACAGGGGCGAACACTGAA.

In the case of this clone: The read stops 3 residues short of the end of the CDR3; the missing end is completed from the germline J gene. This sequence joins TRBV20-1 and TRBJ1-4; a weak D match, TRBD1 (5 bases). Germline V CDR1 and CDR2: DFQATT, SNEGSKA (reference sequence). The CDR3 has 14 amino acids. Trimming took off 5 bases at V and 0 bases at J, with 10 bases between the two ends. The CDR3 protein is CSASRETTNEKLFF. The DNA read from the CDR3 is TGCAGTGCTTCCAGGGAGACAACTAATGAAAAA.

In regard to this clone: Read data end 3 residues before the CDR3 end; the end is taken from the germline J gene. The chain links TRBV19 to TRBJ1-6; 7 bases fit TRBD1. CDR1 LNHDA and CDR2 SQIVND come from the germline V gene (reference sequence). Germline trimming cut 10 bases from V and 5 bases from J; bases unmatched to any gene: 14. The CDR3 has 16 residues. This CDR3 is CATRASGTENNSPLHF. Incomplete CDR3 DNA: TGTGCCACCAGAGCGTCGGGGACAGAAAATAATTCACCC.

A note on this clone: With the read ending 3 residues before the CDR3 end, the germline J gene is used to fill in that end. The V gene is TRBV6-2 or TRBV6-3, the J gene TRBJ1-1; D is undetermined. CDR3 length: 12 residues. Germline loops: CDR1 MNHEY, CDR2 SVGEGT. The covered CDR3 bases are TGTGCCAGCTCCAGAAAGCGGGAGACT. This translates into CASSRKRET. The full CDR3 protein is CASSRKRETAFF.

As to this clone: The CDR3 end falls 3 residues outside the read, so it is completed with the germline J gene. This chain links TRBV30 with TRBJ2-7; D not resolved. Germline V lookup: CDR1 GTSNPN, CDR2 SVGIG (reference sequence). The CDR3 has 13 amino acids. The ends were cut back, 3 bases at V and 5 bases at J, with 14 bases in the middle. The CDR3 bases that were read are TGTGCCTGGAGCGCCCAAAATAGGGACGAG. Residues: CAWSAQNRDE. The whole CDR3 is CAWSAQNRDEQYF.

A note on this clone: The read stops 3 residues short of the end of the CDR3; the missing end is completed from the germline J gene. This sequence joins TRBV19 and TRBJ2-2, with D uncertain. There are 16 residues in the CDR3. Trimming left V 1 base short and J 0 bases short, with 9 bases between. The germline gives CDR1 LNHDA, CDR2 SQIVND (reference sequence). CDR3 amino acids: CASSIVSSANTGELFF. The covered CDR3 bases are TGTGCCAGTAGTATAGTGTCCAGCGCGAACACCGGGGAG.

Notes on this clone: The CDR3 end is not reached by the read, which stops 3 residues before it; the germline J gene fills it in. The V call is TRBV20-1, the J call TRBJ1-1, with TRBD1 matching over 7 bases. The CDR3 length is 14 residues. V shed 6 bases, J shed 0 bases, and the junction held 7 bases outside the gene matches. Germline V gene sequence: CDR1 DFQATT, CDR2 SNEGSKA (reference sequence). CDR3 sequence reads: CSARRDSLNTEAFF. The covered CDR3 bases are TGCAGTGCCCGGAGGGACAGTTTGAACACTGAA.

Concerning this clone itself: The missing CDR3 end, 3 residues past where the read stops, is filled in from the germline J gene. This chain uses TRBV29-1 with TRBJ2-3; possible D gene TRBD2, 6 bases. V was trimmed by 3 bases and J by 3 bases, leaving 16 bases between them. From germline, CDR1 is SQVTM and CDR2 ANQGSEA. The CDR3 contains 15 residues. CDR3 bases read: TGCAGCGTTGATTCTAGCGTTAAGTCGACAGATACG. It specifies CSVDSSVKSTDT. The whole CDR3 region reads CSVDSSVKSTDTQYF.

In regard to this clone: The CDR3 goes on 3 residues after the read ends, and that part is filled in from the germline J gene. The chain carries TRBV20-1 and TRBJ2-3; D remains ambiguous. Germline CDR1 and CDR2: DFQATT and SNEGSKA (reference sequence). The CDR3 is 14 amino acids. The germline V and J ends were trimmed by 0 bases and 2 bases, with 9 bases remaining between them. Here the CDR3 reads CSARDPSVTDTQYF. The CDR3 bases that were read are TGCAGTGCTAGAGACCCGTCCGTCACAGATACG.

As regards this clone: The read gets to within 3 residues of the CDR3 end, and the germline J gene fills in the rest. V usage is TRBV5-1 and J usage is TRBJ1-1; 7 bases agree with TRBD1. The CDR3 sequence is 15 residues long. V lost 2 bases and J lost 2; bases outside the gene matches: 6. Germline CDR1 and CDR2: SGHRS and YFSETQ. The CDR3 reads CASSLDGTANTEAFF. The sequenced part of the CDR3 DNA is TGCGCCAGCAGCTTAGACGGGACAGCCAACACTGAA. Supplemented by reference TRBV5-1 and TRBJ1-1, the full variable domain reads KAGVTQTPRYLIKTRGQQVTLSCSPISGHRSVSWYQQTPGQGLQFLFEYFSETQRNKGNFPGRFSGRQFSNSRSEMNVSTLELGDSALYLCASSLDGTANTEAFFGQGTRLTVV.

This CDR3 reads CASSWTSGTGELFF. CDR3 bases read: TGTGCCAGCAGTTGGACTAGCGGCACCGGGGAG. V is TRBV7-3 and J is TRBJ2-2; 10 nucleotides align to TRBD2. With the read ending 3 residues before the CDR3 end, the germline J gene is used to fill in that end. The CDR3 consists of 14 residues. The J segment lost 4 bases and the V segment lost 6 bases, leaving 2 bases of the junction unmatched. Germline V gene data show CDR1 as SGHTA and CDR2 as FQGTGA.

In the case of this clone: The read terminates 3 residues ahead of where the CDR3 ends, so the germline J gene completes it. The chain couples TRBV5-1 to TRBJ2-7; D unclear. This CDR3 region has 13 residues. The V and J ends lost 0 bases and 1 base respectively, with 5 bases between them. CDR1 is SGHRS, CDR2 YFSETQ, per germline. The CDR3 DNA, read in part, is TGCGCCAGCAGCTTGGGCCAGTCCTACGAG. Amino acids: CASSLGQSYE. The whole CDR3 reads CASSLGQSYEQYF. The whole variable domain, remainder taken from reference TRBV5-1 and TRBJ2-7, is KAGVTQTPRYLIKTRGQQVTLSCSPISGHRSVSWYQQTPGQGLQFLFEYFSETQRNKGNFPGRFSGRQFSNSRSEMNVSTLELGDSALYLCASSLGQSYEQYFGPGTRLTVT.

A remark on this clone: The read ends 3 residues early relative to the CDR3; the germline J gene fills the gap. The rearrangement uses TRBV20-1 and TRBJ2-1, with 8 bases aligning to TRBD2. The CDR3 spans 14 residues. Germline CDR1 is DFQATT and CDR2 is SNEGSKA (reference sequence). With V trimmed by 4 bases and J by 4 bases, 6 bases remained unmatched. The part of the CDR3 DNA that was read is TGCAGTGCTACGCCCGCGGGAGGTTACAATGAG. Translation: CSATPAGGYNE. The whole CDR3 sequence reads CSATPAGGYNEQFF.

Remarks on this clone: Read data end 3 residues before the CDR3 end; the end is taken from the germline J gene. The J gene is TRBJ2-1, the V gene TRBV5-6; D unresolved. Germline-derived CDR1 and CDR2 are SGHDT and YYEEEE. There are 12 residues in the CDR3. V dropped 1 base and J dropped 8 bases, with 7 bases sitting between them. The DNA read from the CDR3 is TGTGCCAGCAGCTTGCAGTTCGATGAG. Translation: CASSLQFDE. The CDR3 reads in full as CASSLQFDEQFF.

Note on this clone: Read coverage stops 3 residues before the CDR3 terminus; the germline J gene supplies the remainder. This sequence joins TRBV30 and TRBJ1-5; 12 bases map to TRBD1. The V and J ends lost 0 bases and 5 bases, in that order; junction bases with no gene match: 2. CDR1 and CDR2 from the germline V gene are GTSNPN and SVGIG (reference sequence). There are 15 residues in the CDR3. The CDR3 sequence: CAWSVGQGAYQPQHF. The sequenced part of the CDR3 DNA is TGTGCCTGGAGTGTGGGACAGGGGGCTTATCAGCCC.

In the case of this clone: The read gets to within 3 residues of the CDR3 end, and the germline J gene fills in the rest. This chain joins TRBV20-1 and TRBJ1-5, with 12 bases matching TRBD1. Germline CDR1 is DFQATT and CDR2 is SNEGSKA (reference sequence). V lost 5 bases, J lost 9 bases, and 8 bases stayed unmatched. This CDR3 has 14 residues. The DNA read from the CDR3 is TGCAGTGCTCCCGGGACAGGGGGCCTCCGGCCC. Amino acid sequence: CSAPGTGGLRP. The whole CDR3 is CSAPGTGGLRPQHF.

Points on this clone: The read ends 3 residues early relative to the CDR3; the germline J gene fills the gap. This chain connects TRBV2 to TRBJ1-5; possibly TRBD1 for D (5 bases). V shed 6 bases and J shed 5 bases, with 11 bases lying between them. CDR3 length equals 13 residues. Per germline, CDR1 SNHLY and CDR2 FYNNEI. The CDR3 protein is CASRMTVDQPQHF. CDR3 DNA (partial): TGTGCCAGCAGGATGACAGTAGATCAGCCC.

Points on this clone: From the germline J gene comes the end of the CDR3, since the read stops 3 residues before it. The chain links TRBV30 to TRBJ2-7; D perhaps matches TRBD1 (6 bases). The CDR3 is made up of 16 amino acids. V was clipped by 0 bases and J by 0 bases, with 15 bases between them. The germline V gene encodes CDR1 GTSNPN and CDR2 SVGIG (reference sequence). CDR3 DNA (partial): TGTGCCTGGAGTGTACAATGGACAGCTAGCTCCTACGAG. This encodes CAWSVQWTASSYE. The whole CDR3 protein reads CAWSVQWTASSYEQYF.

As regards this clone: Read sequence stops 3 residues before the CDR3 end, and the germline J gene provides the missing end. This chain links TRBV29-1 with TRBJ2-4; 7 nucleotides line up with TRBD2. In germline, CDR1 is SQVTM, CDR2 ANQGSEA. The CDR3 length is 12 residues. The V and J ends lost 4 bases and 7 bases, in that order; junction bases with no gene match: 4. CDR3 sequence reads: CSVGREGNIQYF. The sequenced part of the CDR3 DNA is TGCAGCGTTGGGAGGGAGGGGAACATT.

Note on this clone: The read comes to an end 3 residues before the CDR3 does, leaving the germline J gene to fill in the end. The genes are TRBV7-2 and TRBJ2-5; maybe TRBD2 (5 bases). V lost 5 bases, J lost 5 bases, and 18 bases lay in between. The CDR3 extends over 15 amino acids. Germline-derived CDR1 and CDR2 are SGHTA and FQGNSA. Incomplete CDR3 DNA: TGTGCCAGCAGCCATACCCCCCCTCGAGGGGAGACC. Protein product: CASSHTPPRGET. The whole CDR3 region reads CASSHTPPRGETQYF.

For this clone: Read data end 3 residues before the CDR3 end; the end is taken from the germline J gene. The chain couples TRBV14 to TRBJ2-3; D call uncertain. This CDR3 has 12 amino acids. Germline CDR1 reads SGHDN; CDR2 reads FVKESK. V gave up 0 bases and J gave up 7 bases, with 5 bases separating them. The CDR3 loop reads CASSQDRYTQYF. CDR3 DNA, as far as it was read: TGTGCCAGCAGCCAAGATCGGTATACG.

Worth noting for this clone: The read gets to within 3 residues of the CDR3 end, and the germline J gene fills in the rest. The chain uses TRBV5-1 and TRBJ2-5; 10 nucleotides agree with TRBD2. The V and J ends lost 3 bases and 1 base, in that order; junction bases with no gene match: 12. This CDR3 spans 18 amino acids. Germline V gene sequence: CDR1 SGHRS, CDR2 YFSETQ. CDR3 in amino acids: CASSSGWLAGESQETQYF. CDR3 bases read: TGCGCCAGCAGCTCTGGGTGGCTAGCGGGAGAGTCCCAAGAGACC.